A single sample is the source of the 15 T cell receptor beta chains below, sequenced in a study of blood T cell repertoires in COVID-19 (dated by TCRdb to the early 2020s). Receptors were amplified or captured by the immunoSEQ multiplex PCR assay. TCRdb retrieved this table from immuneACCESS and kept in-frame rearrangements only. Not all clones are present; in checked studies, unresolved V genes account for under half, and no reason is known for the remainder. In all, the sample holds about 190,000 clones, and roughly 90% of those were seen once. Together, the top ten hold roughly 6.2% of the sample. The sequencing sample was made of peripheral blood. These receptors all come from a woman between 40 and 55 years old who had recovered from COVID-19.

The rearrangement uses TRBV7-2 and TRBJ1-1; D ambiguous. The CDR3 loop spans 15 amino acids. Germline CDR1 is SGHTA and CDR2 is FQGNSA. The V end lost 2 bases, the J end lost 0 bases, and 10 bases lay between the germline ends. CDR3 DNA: TGTGCCAGCAGCTTATCGTCGGGGATGAACACTGAAGCTTTCTTT. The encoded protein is CASSLSSGMNTEAFF.

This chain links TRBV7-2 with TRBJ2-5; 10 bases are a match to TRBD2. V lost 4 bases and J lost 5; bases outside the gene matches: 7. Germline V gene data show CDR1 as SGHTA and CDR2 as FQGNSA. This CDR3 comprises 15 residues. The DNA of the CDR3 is TGTGCCAGCAGCTGGGTGAGCGGGAGGGGGGAGACCCAGTACTTC. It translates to CASSWVSGRGETQYF.

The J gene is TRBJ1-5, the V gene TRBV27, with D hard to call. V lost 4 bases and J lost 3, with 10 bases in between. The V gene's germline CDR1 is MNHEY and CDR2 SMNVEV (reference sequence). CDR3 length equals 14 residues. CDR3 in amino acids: CASSSIFLNQPQHF. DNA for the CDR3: TGTGCCAGCAGTTCTATTTTCCTCAATCAGCCCCAGCATTTT.

In DNA form, the CDR3 reads TGTGCCAGCAGCCAAGGTATCACAACTCTGGGCCCTTGGAATGAGCAGTTCTTC. Protein sequence: CASSQGITTLGPWNEQFF. The chain joins TRBV14 to TRBJ2-1; D gene ambiguous. Trimming shortened V by 1 base and J by 7 bases, and 23 bases separated the two germline ends. The CDR3 has 18 amino acids. CDR1 SGHDN and CDR2 FVKESK come from the germline V gene.

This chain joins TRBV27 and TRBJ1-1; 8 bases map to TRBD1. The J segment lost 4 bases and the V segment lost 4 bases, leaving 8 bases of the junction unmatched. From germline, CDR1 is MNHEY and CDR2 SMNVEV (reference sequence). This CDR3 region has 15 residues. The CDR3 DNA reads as TGTGCCAGCAGTTCCGGACAGGGAGGGTCCACTGAAGCTTTCTTT. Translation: CASSSGQGGSTEAFF.

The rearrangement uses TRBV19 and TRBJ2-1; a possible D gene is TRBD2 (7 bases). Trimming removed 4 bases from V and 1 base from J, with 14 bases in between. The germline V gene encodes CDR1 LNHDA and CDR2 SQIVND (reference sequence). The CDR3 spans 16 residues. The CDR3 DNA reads TGTGCCAGTAGTAGAGGGGGAGCGGGGTCCTACAATGAGCAGTTCTTC. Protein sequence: CASSRGGAGSYNEQFF.

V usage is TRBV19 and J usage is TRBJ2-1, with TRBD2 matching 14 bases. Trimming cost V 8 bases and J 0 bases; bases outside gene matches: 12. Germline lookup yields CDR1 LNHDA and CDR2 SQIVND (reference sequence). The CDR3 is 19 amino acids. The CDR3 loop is CASAYGLAGGLSSYNEQFF. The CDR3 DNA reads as TGTGCCAGTGCCTATGGACTAGCGGGAGGATTAAGCTCCTACAATGAGCAGTTCTTC.

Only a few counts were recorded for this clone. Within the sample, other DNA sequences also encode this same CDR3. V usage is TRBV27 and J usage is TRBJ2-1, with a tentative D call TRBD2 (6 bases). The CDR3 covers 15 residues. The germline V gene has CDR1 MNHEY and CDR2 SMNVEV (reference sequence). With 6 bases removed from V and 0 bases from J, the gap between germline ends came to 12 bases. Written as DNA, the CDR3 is TGTGCCAGCAGGCTTGGGGGGAGCTCCTACAATGAGCAGTTCTTC. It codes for CASRLGGSSYNEQFF.

CDR3 amino acids: CASSRTAQQETQYF. The CDR3 DNA sequence: TGTGCCAGTAGCCGAACAGCTCAGCAAGAGACCCAGTACTTC. The chain recombines TRBV19 with TRBJ2-5, with D hard to call. The V end lost 6 bases, the J end lost 2 bases, and 13 bases lay between the germline ends. CDR1 and CDR2 from the germline V gene are LNHDA and SQIVND (reference sequence). The CDR3 has 14 amino acids.

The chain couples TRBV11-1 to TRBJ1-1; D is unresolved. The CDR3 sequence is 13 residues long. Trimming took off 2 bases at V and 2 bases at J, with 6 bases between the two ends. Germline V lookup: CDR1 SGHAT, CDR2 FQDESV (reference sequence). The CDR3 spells CASSLNSNTEAFF. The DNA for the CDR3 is TGTGCCAGCAGCTTAAATTCTAACACTGAAGCTTTCTTT.

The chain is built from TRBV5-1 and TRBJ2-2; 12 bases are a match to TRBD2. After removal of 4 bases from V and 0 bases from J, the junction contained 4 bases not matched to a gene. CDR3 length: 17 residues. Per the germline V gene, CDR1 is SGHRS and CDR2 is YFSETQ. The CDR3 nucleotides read TGCGCCAGCAGCGAGACTAGCGGGAGCCCGAACACCGGGGAGCTGTTTTTT. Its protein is CASSETSGSPNTGELFF.

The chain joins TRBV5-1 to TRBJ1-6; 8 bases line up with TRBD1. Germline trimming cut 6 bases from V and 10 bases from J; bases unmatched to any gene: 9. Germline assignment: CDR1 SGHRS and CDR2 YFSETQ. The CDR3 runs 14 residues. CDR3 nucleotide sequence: TGCGCCAGCACCGTGGACAGGGTGTCATCACCCCTCCACTTT. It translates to CASTVDRVSSPLHF.

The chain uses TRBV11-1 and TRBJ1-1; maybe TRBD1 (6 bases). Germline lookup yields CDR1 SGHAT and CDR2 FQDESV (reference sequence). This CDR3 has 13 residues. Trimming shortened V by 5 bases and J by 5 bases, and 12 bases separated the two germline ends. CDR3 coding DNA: TGTGCCAGCAGCCCTGACAGGAGAACTGAAGCTTTCTTT. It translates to CASSPDRRTEAFF.

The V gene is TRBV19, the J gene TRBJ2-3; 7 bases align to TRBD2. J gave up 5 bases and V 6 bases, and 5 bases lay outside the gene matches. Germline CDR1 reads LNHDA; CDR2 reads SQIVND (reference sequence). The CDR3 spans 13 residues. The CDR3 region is CASRRLAGDTQYF. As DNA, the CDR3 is TGTGCCAGTAGGCGATTAGCGGGAGATACGCAGTATTTT.

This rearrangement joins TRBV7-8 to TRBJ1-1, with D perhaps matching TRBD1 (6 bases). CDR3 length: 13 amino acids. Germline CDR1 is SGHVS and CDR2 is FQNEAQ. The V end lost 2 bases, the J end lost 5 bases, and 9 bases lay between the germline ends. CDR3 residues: CASSLRGATEAFF. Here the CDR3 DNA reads TGTGCCAGCAGCTTACGGGGGGCGACTGAAGCTTTCTTT.